What follows is one TCR beta chain and its context. The antigen is undetermined. Trimming left V 3 bases short and J 7 bases short, with 11 bases between. The CDR3 spans 12 residues. Germline CDR1 is SGHDT and CDR2 is YYEEEE. Assay: immunoSEQ multiplex PCR; the TCRdb copy retains only in-frame clones and omits some. The data hold roughly 61,000 clones, with about four fifths observed a single time. The record originates from a study of a mutant IDH1 vaccine in newly diagnosed glioma. Study details: The first vaccination came 4-6 weeks after radiotherapy alone, or with temozolomide cycles.

The time point is: week 11, during vaccination. Mutant IDH1 20-mer peptide, at 300 ug, made up each vaccine dose, with topical imiquimod. The TCR sequence derives from a man over 45 with glioma. The chain joins TRBV5-6 to TRBJ2-7; D possibly corresponds to TRBD2 (5 bases). The specimen was PBMCs, collected from a glioma patient whose treatment included an IDH1 peptide vaccine. The CDR3 coding sequence is TGTGCCAGCAGCTGGTCCAGCGGAGAGCAGTACTTC. As protein: CASSWSSGEQYF.